This T cell receptor (beta chain) was profiled in a study of T cells in tuberculosis. TCRdb keeps only in-frame clones here, not all; method: immunoSEQ multiplex PCR. The sample records roughly 44,000 clones, 90% to 95% being singletons. Study-wide findings and caveats: A GMM-specific repertoire classifier reached around 85% accuracy, AUROC under 0.95.

The CDR3 extends over 13 amino acids. Germline V gene data show CDR1 as GTSNPN and CDR2 as SVGIG (reference sequence). With 1 base removed from V and 0 bases from J, the gap between germline ends came to 6 bases. Tuberculin skin test and IGRA determined adolescents' latent tuberculosis status at entry. In the case of this clone: Its specificity is not known.

The sequencing input was PBMCs. This TCR came from a donor aged 10 to 29 with latent tuberculosis or without tuberculosis infection. The V gene is TRBV30, the J gene TRBJ2-5; no definite D call. CDR3 region: CAWSGSDQETQYF. As DNA, the CDR3 is TGTGCCTGGAGTGGGTCGGACCAAGAGACCCAGTACTTC.